This entry features one T cell receptor (beta chain) sequence. Only in-frame clones appear in the TCRdb table, and some are missing; sequencing was by immunoSEQ multiplex PCR. The sample has some 71,000 clones, 81% seen once. These data come from a study of blood T cell repertoires in COVID-19. V lost 4 bases, J lost 0 bases, and 17 bases lay in between. Germline lookup yields CDR1 LGHDT and CDR2 YNNKEL (reference sequence). The CDR3 length is 17 residues. The chain employs TRBV3-1 (or the pseudogene TRBV3-2) and TRBJ2-3; TRBD2 is a possible D gene (6 bases). The clonotype comes from a woman aged 70-85 years with acute or convalescent COVID-19. The sequenced sample was peripheral blood. DNA of the CDR3: TGTGCCAGCAGCCCCCCCGGGGGAGTTGGGAGCACAGATACGCAGTATTTT. It codes for CASSPPGGVGSTDTQYF.